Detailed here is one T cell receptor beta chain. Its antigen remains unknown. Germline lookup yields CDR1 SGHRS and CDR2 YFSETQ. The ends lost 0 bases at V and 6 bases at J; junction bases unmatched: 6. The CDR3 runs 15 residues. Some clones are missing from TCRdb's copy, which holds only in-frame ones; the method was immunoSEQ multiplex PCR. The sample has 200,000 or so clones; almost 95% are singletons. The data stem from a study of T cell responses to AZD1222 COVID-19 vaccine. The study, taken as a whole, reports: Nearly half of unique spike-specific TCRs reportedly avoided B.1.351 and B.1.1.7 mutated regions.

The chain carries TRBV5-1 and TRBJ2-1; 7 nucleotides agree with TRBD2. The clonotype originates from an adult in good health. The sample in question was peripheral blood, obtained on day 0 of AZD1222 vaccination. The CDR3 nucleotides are TGCGCCAGCAGCTTGGCCATCGCGGGAGTCAATGAGCAGTTCTTC. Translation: CASSLAIAGVNEQFF.